This T cell receptor beta chain was sequenced for a study of T cell changes during pregnancy in multiple sclerosis. J gave up 3 bases and V 2 bases, and 10 bases lay outside the gene matches. The CDR3 covers 18 residues. Germline CDR1 is SGHRS and CDR2 is YFSETQ. Generated by immunoSEQ multiplex PCR, the TCRdb table keeps only in-frame clones and is missing some. The table records roughly 67,000 clones, approximately 91% of them present only once. This chain joins TRBV5-1 and TRBJ2-3; 12 bases align to TRBD2. This TCR came from a female donor with multiple sclerosis, enrolled in a pregnancy study. This specimen was peripheral blood, taken in the second trimester of pregnancy. In DNA form, the CDR3 reads TGCGCCAGCAGCTTAAGCCTAGCGGGGGGGCCTGGGACAGATACGCAGTATTTT. It specifies CASSLSLAGGPGTDTQYF.